This T cell receptor (beta chain) was identified during a study of T cell responses to AZD1222 COVID-19 vaccine (dated by TCRdb to 2020 to 2022). A note on the overall study: A total of approximately 240 trial participants underwent TCR sequencing, of whom about 210 had received two doses of AZD1222 and around 26 had received two doses of the MenACWY control vaccine. Enrollment into the trials was organized by age into subgroups of 18-55, 56-69 and 70-plus years, and those subgroups contained around 150, 28 and 57 TCR-sequenced participants, respectively.

The meaning of the sample's time point label: about 28 days (+/-7) after the second vaccine dose. AZD1222 recipients given second doses at about 4 weeks or at about 12 weeks were pooled, since spike-specific TCR depth and breadth were not found to differ between the two schedules. Samples from vaccinated people were obtained from the UK trials COV001 and COV002, which included a single-blind randomized controlled phase 2/3 trial of AZD1222 (ChAdOx1 nCoV-19) in healthy adults. For TCRbeta chain sequencing, PBMC samples were collected from trial participants at day 0 and at day 28 after the second dose. About this clone itself: Its antigen is currently not known. Within one base of it there is no much larger clone, and no base qualities were kept.

The full study reports these points: Because no samples from the day 14 peak response were available, repertoires could be characterized only after the peak T cell response. After two AZD1222 doses, spike-specific TCR breadth and depth were significantly higher than at day 0 and than in MenACWY recipients. CD4 TCRs associated with the vaccine covered the entire spike protein, and the dominant responses were in regions 160-218 and 743-854. In the small 56-69-year group, the increase in depth fell short of significance, most likely because of low power. Conclusions about previously exposed vaccinees were limited because only six AZD1222 recipients were SARS-CoV-2 seropositive at baseline. Nearly half of unique spike-specific TCRs reportedly recognized epitopes outside regions mutated in the B.1.351 and B.1.1.7 variants. Most participants were white British and females outnumbered males, and the authors suggested that clonal diversity may have been underestimated.

The CDR3 regions of human TCRbeta chains were analyzed by immunosequencing. On the study's bioinformatics: TCRs in the repertoires were compared against a reference library of SARS-CoV-2-specific TCRs that had been generated with the MIRA antigen-specificity platform. Breadth meant the fraction of unique TCRs that were SARS-CoV-2-associated, whereas depth meant the fraction of total T cells that were SARS-CoV-2-associated. Using the MIRA data, each spike-specific TCR was assigned both to the spike region to which the TCR was reactive and to a CD4 or CD8 class. Log10-transformed breadth and depth values were compared by one-way ANOVA with Sidak's multiple comparisons tests. Sourced from immuneACCESS, this table was stored by TCRdb with only in-frame sequences that have V and J called. A share of the clones is absent; for the studies checked, an unresolved V gene accounts for under half, and the remainder has no known explanation. D and trimming were read from the DNA, whereas the V and J calls and clone size are those reported in that table. The sample table records around 130,000 clones; more than 90% of these occur just once. Roughly 1.1% of the sample comes from the top ten.

Via the germline V gene (reference sequence), CDR1 is MNHEY and CDR2 SMNVEV. The germline V and J ends show losses of 3 bases and 2 bases respectively, and no gene match explains 9 bases of the junction. From its cysteine to its phenylalanine, the CDR3 spans 17 amino acids. The DNA shown is the 51-base CDR3, in frame from base 1. This receptor chain uses TRBV27 and TRBJ2-2, with 7 bases in between that match TRBD2. The sequence derives from an adult who received the AZD1222 COVID-19 vaccine. Here the sequenced sample was peripheral blood, taken 28 days after the second AZD1222 dose. In nucleotide form, the sequence is TGTGCCAGCAGTTTCGGGGGAGGGCCGAGAAACACCGGGGAGCTGTTTTTT. It specifies CASSFGGGPRNTGELFF.